These 22 T cell receptor beta chains were sequenced from one sample in a study of blood T cell repertoires in COVID-19. Measured with immunoSEQ multiplex PCR; TCRdb has only the in-frame clones, and not every one. The repertoire consists of some 160,000 clones, with just over 90% occurring once and the leading ten covering roughly 2.1%. What was sequenced was peripheral blood. The source of these receptors is a man between 18 and 35 years old with acute or convalescent COVID-19.

The chain combines TRBV11-2 with TRBJ1-1; 7 bases line up with TRBD1. With 0 bases clipped from V and 4 bases from J, the junction kept 5 bases outside the gene matches. The V gene's germline CDR1 is SGHAT and CDR2 FQNNGV. This CDR3 is built from 15 residues. The CDR3 region is CASSLDRQGGTEAFF. The CDR3 bases are TGTGCCAGCAGCTTAGATCGGCAGGGGGGCACTGAAGCTTTCTTT.

The V gene is TRBV5-1, the J gene TRBJ2-5; TRBD1 agrees at 9 bases. Germline CDR1 SGHRS, CDR2 YFSETQ. The CDR3 consists of 14 residues. J lost 5 bases, V lost 2 bases, and 4 bases had no gene match. CDR3 in amino acids: CASSFGTGYETQYF. For the CDR3, the DNA is TGCGCCAGCAGCTTTGGGACAGGGTATGAGACCCAGTACTTC.

The chain links TRBV4-1 to TRBJ1-1; TRBD1 agrees at 8 bases. CDR3 length equals 20 residues. CDR1 is MGHRA and CDR2 is YSYEKL in the germline V gene. V lost 0 bases, J lost 4 bases, and 19 bases stayed unmatched. The CDR3 nucleotides are TGCGCCAGCAGCCAAGATGACGTACGTTGGCATAACAGGGGGGGCACTGAAGCTTTCTTT. Its protein is CASSQDDVRWHNRGGTEAFF.

This clone has just one count. The chain joins TRBV30 to TRBJ1-1; 7 nucleotides agree with TRBD1. With 0 bases clipped from V and 4 bases from J, the junction kept 8 bases outside the gene matches. The CDR3 has 15 residues. The V gene's germline CDR1 is GTSNPN and CDR2 SVGIG (reference sequence). The CDR3 sequence is CAWSVAAGGFTEAFF. In DNA form, the CDR3 reads TGTGCCTGGAGTGTAGCAGCAGGGGGGTTCACTGAAGCTTTCTTT.

This clone was detected once. This chain joins TRBV7-7 and TRBJ2-5; TRBD2 aligns across 16 bases. Germline lookup yields CDR1 SSHAT and CDR2 FNYEAQ (reference sequence). There are 16 residues in the CDR3. Trimming removed 3 bases from V and 3 bases from J; junction bases left unmatched: 1. In DNA, the CDR3 is TGTGCCAGCAGCTTCGGGACTAGCGGGGGGGAAGAGACCCAGTACTTC. This encodes CASSFGTSGGEETQYF.

Comments on this clone: The same CDR3 is also encoded by other DNA sequences in this sample. CDR3 bases: TGTGCCAGCTCACCCGCAGGATCCTATAATTCACCCCTCCACTTT. It codes for CASSPAGSYNSPLHF. The chain recombines TRBV18 with TRBJ1-6; D gene uncertain. The germline CDR1 and CDR2 sequences are KGHSH and LQKENI. V was pared by 3 bases and J by 1 base, with 7 bases between. There are 15 residues in the CDR3.

The chain recombines TRBV6-6 with TRBJ1-4; TRBD1 is a possible D gene (6 bases). The CDR3 consists of 15 residues. Germline CDR1 and CDR2: MNHNY and SVGAGI (reference sequence). V lost 4 bases and J 6 bases, leaving 15 bases between the germline ends. The CDR3 region is CASSFLTGLDEKLFF. DNA of the CDR3: TGTGCCAGCAGTTTCCTGACAGGCTTGGATGAAAAACTGTTTTTT.

This clone occurred once. DNA for the CDR3: TGTGCCAGTAGTATCTGGCGGGAGGATCCGGATACGCAGTATTTT. Translating it yields CASSIWREDPDTQYF. The chain joins TRBV19 to TRBJ2-3, with TRBD2 matching over 8 bases. The germline V gene has CDR1 LNHDA and CDR2 SQIVND (reference sequence). Germline trimming cut 3 bases from V and 6 bases from J; bases unmatched to any gene: 8. The CDR3 runs 15 residues. Filled out from reference TRBV19 and TRBJ2-3, the complete variable domain reads DGGITQSPKYLFRKEGQNVTLSCEQNLNHDAMYWYRQDPGQGLRLIYYSQIVNDFQKGDIAEGYSVSREKKESFPLTVTSAQKNPTAFYLCASSIWREDPDTQYFGPGTRLTVL.

In its sample, this clone was seen once. The chain employs TRBV27 and TRBJ1-5; no reliable D call. Trimming removed 10 bases at V and 7 bases at J, with 17 bases between. The CDR3 extends over 13 amino acids. Germline assignment: CDR1 MNHEY and CDR2 SMNVEV (reference sequence). CDR3 region: CATTPGGGQPQHF. The CDR3 region has the DNA TGTGCCACCACTCCGGGTGGCGGGCAGCCCCAGCATTTT.

V is TRBV14 and J is TRBJ1-1; a weak D match, TRBD1 (6 bases). The germline CDR1 and CDR2 sequences are SGHDN and FVKESK. CDR3 length: 14 amino acids. Trimming cost V 0 bases and J 1 base, with 6 bases left between them. The CDR3 loop reads CASSQEGANTEAFF. CDR3 nucleotides: TGTGCCAGCAGCCAAGAGGGGGCGAACACTGAAGCTTTCTTT. The whole variable domain, filled in from reference TRBV14 and TRBJ1-1, reads EAGVTQFPSHSVIEKGQTVTLRCDPISGHDNLYWYRRVMGKEIKFLLHFVKESKQDESGMPNNRFLAERTGGTYSTLKVQPAELEDSGVYFCASSQEGANTEAFFGQGTRLTVV.

This chain uses TRBV7-9 with TRBJ1-2; 8 positions match TRBD1. The germline V gene has CDR1 SEHNR and CDR2 FQNEAQ (reference sequence). This CDR3 is built from 14 residues. Trimming at V came to 6 bases and at J to 6 bases, leaving 9 bases not matched to a gene. CDR3 loop: CASSYSDRVDGYTF. Written as DNA, the CDR3 is TGTGCCAGCAGTTATTCGGACAGGGTGGATGGCTACACCTTC.

This chain uses TRBV19 with TRBJ2-5; D perhaps matches TRBD2 (6 bases). Germline loops: CDR1 LNHDA, CDR2 SQIVND (reference sequence). The CDR3 is 16 residues long. V was trimmed by 8 bases and J by 2 bases, leaving 21 bases between them. CDR3 protein: CASGGRALRGQETQYF. DNA for the CDR3: TGTGCCAGTGGAGGCAGGGCCCTTCGGGGGCAAGAGACCCAGTACTTC.

The rearrangement uses TRBV10-1 and TRBJ2-3; D is perhaps TRBD2 (6 bases). The CDR3 contains 18 residues. The germline V gene encodes CDR1 WNHNN and CDR2 SYGVQD (reference sequence). V was cut by 7 bases and J by 2 bases, with 25 bases left in between. Here the CDR3 reads CASTKGLKDGGITDTQYF. CDR3 DNA sequence: TGCGCCAGCACCAAAGGGCTAAAGGACGGGGGAATCACAGATACGCAGTATTTT.

The chain is built from TRBV21-1 and TRBJ2-5; the D call TRBD2 from the table was never checked on the DNA. TRBV21-1 is a pseudogene. The CDR3 length is 15 residues. The chain's CDR3 is CASSKELAEQETQYF. CDR3 sequence (DNA): TGTGCCAGCAGCAAAGAACTAGCGGAGCAAGAGACCCAGTACTTC.

As concerns this clone: Other nucleotide sequences from this sample produce the same CDR3. The chain has TRBV7-9 and TRBJ1-1; 9 bases map to TRBD1. Germline assignment: CDR1 SEHNR and CDR2 FQNEAQ (reference sequence). The V gene end was trimmed by 5 bases and the J gene end by 5 bases; junction bases not matched to a gene: 3. CDR3 length: 13 residues. CDR3 coding DNA: TGTGCCAGCAGCCTGGGACAGGGAACTGAAGCTTTCTTT. The encoded protein is CASSLGQGTEAFF.

The chain carries TRBV18 and TRBJ1-4; D may be TRBD1 (6 bases). V shed 3 bases and J shed 3 bases, with 8 bases lying between them. The CDR3 is made up of 14 amino acids. CDR1 KGHSH and CDR2 LQKENI come from the germline V gene. CDR3 DNA: TGTGCCAGCTCACCCAGGGGTTCTAATGAAAAACTGTTTTTT. It yields the protein CASSPRGSNEKLFF. The variable domain in full, completed from reference TRBV18 and TRBJ1-4, reads NAGVMQNPRHLVRRRGQEARLRCSPMKGHSHVYWYRQLPEEGLKFMVYLQKENIIDESGMPKERFSAEFPKEGPSILRIQQVVRGDSAAYFCASSPRGSNEKLFFGSGTQLSVL.

The V and J genes are TRBV11-2 and TRBJ1-2, with 9 bases matching TRBD1. Germline V lookup: CDR1 SGHAT, CDR2 FQNNGV. This CDR3 has 15 amino acids. V gave up 5 bases and J gave up 2 bases; unmatched junction bases: 6. Here the CDR3 reads CASSASGTGNYGYTF. The CDR3 bases are TGTGCCAGCAGCGCTTCCGGGACAGGGAACTATGGCTACACCTTC.

This chain connects TRBV30 to TRBJ1-1; D call uncertain. V lost 6 bases to trimming and J lost 5 bases, with 16 bases between them. CDR1 and CDR2 (germline): GTSNPN, SVGIG (reference sequence). The CDR3 covers 13 residues. The CDR3 spells CACHQASGTEAFF. CDR3 DNA sequence: TGTGCCTGCCACCAAGCGTCGGGGACTGAAGCTTTCTTT.

This clone was seen just once. The J gene is TRBJ1-1, the V gene TRBV19; a possible D gene is TRBD1 (5 bases). The CDR3 consists of 15 residues. Trimming pared 5 bases from V and 0 bases from J, leaving 13 bases between. CDR1 LNHDA and CDR2 SQIVND come from the germline V gene (reference sequence). The CDR3 DNA follows: TGTGCCAGTAGTTCGGACAAATTGATGAACACTGAAGCTTTCTTT. It translates to CASSSDKLMNTEAFF.

This chain joins TRBV12-5 and TRBJ2-3, with D perhaps TRBD1 (5 bases). The CDR3 consists of 18 residues. V shed 2 bases and J shed 0 bases, with 18 bases lying between them. Germline assignment: CDR1 LGHNT and CDR2 FRNRAP. DNA for the CDR3: TGTGCTAGTGGTTTGTCTCGTAAGGACACGAGAAGCACAGATACGCAGTATTTT. This encodes CASGLSRKDTRSTDTQYF.

The chain employs TRBV7-9 and TRBJ2-1; 7 nucleotides align to TRBD1. The CDR3 is 17 residues long. Germline values: CDR1 SEHNR, CDR2 FQNEAQ (reference sequence). V was clipped by 0 bases and J by 9 bases; unmatched bases: 14. CDR3 in amino acids: CASSLASTGWVRSEQFF. The CDR3 coding sequence is TGTGCCAGCAGCTTAGCCTCGACAGGGTGGGTAAGGAGTGAGCAGTTCTTC.

This sequence joins TRBV19 and TRBJ1-5; D may be TRBD1 (5 bases). The germline CDR1 and CDR2 sequences are LNHDA and SQIVND (reference sequence). The V gene lost 5 bases and the J gene lost 4 bases, with 15 bases spanning the gap. This CDR3 has 15 residues. The CDR3 is CASSPLGDTNQPQHF. The CDR3 DNA follows: TGTGCCAGTAGTCCCTTAGGGGATACTAATCAGCCCCAGCATTTT.